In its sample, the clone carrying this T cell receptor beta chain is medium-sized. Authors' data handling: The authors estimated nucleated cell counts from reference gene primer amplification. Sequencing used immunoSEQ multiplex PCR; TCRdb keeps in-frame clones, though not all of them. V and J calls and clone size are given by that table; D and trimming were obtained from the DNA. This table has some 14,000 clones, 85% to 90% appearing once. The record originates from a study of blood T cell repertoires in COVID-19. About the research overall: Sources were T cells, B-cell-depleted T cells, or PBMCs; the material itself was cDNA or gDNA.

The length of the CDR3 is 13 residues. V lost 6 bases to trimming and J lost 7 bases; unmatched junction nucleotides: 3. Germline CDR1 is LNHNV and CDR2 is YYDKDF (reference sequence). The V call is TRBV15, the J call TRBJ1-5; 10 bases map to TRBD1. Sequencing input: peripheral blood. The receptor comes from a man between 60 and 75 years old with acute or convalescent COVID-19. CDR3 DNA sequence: TGTGCCACCAGGGGGACAGGGGAACAGCCCCAGCATTTT. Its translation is CATRGTGEQPQHF. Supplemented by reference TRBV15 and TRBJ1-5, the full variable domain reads DAMVIQNPRYQVTQFGKPVTLSCSQTLNHNVMYWYQQKSSQAPKLLFHYYDKDFNNEADTPDNFQSRRPNTSFCFLDIRSPGLGDTAMYLCATRGTGEQPQHFGDGTRLSIL.